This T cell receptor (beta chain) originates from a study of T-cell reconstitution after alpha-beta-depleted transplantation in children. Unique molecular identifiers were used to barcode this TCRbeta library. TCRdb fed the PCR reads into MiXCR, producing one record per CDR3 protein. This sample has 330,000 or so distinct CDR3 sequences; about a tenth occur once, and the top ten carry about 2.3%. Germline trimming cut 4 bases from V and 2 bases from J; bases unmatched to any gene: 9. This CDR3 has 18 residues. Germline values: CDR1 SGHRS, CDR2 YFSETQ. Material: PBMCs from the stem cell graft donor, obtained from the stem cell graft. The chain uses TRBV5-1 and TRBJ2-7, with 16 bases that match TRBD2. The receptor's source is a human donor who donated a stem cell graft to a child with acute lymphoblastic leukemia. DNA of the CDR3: TGCGCCAGCAGCGCCGGGACTAGCGGGAGGGCTCGCCCCTACGAGCAGTACTTC. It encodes CASSAGTSGRARPYEQYF.